A single sample is the source of the 15 T cell receptor beta chains below, sequenced in a study of cytomegalovirus exposure and HLA in healthy donors. The PCR employed 60 Vbeta primers together with 13 Jbeta primers. TCRdb keeps only in-frame clones here, not all; method: immunoSEQ multiplex PCR. The sample lists 110,000 to 150,000 clones; approximately 80% were seen once. The sequencing sample was made of PBMCs. These receptors came from a man in his forties or fifties in good health and CMV-seronegative.

This rearrangement joins TRBV7-2 to TRBJ1-3; a possible D gene is TRBD1 (6 bases). The CDR3 loop spans 15 amino acids. The germline V gene encodes CDR1 SGHTA and CDR2 FQGNSA. Trimming took 5 bases from V and 0 from J, leaving 11 bases between them. The CDR3 sequence is CASSLLDSSGNTIYF. The CDR3 DNA is TGTGCCAGCAGCCTCCTGGACAGCTCTGGAAACACCATATATTTT.

The chain couples TRBV18 to TRBJ1-3, with D possibly matching TRBD1 (6 bases). Trimming took 6 bases from V and 0 from J, leaving 15 bases between them. Looked up from germline, CDR1 is KGHSH and CDR2 is LQKENI. The CDR3 is 16 residues long. The CDR3 region has the DNA TGTGCCAGCTCTGGCCGGGACACAAGCTCTGGAAACACCATATATTTT. Translation gives CASSGRDTSSGNTIYF.

This chain connects TRBV2 to TRBJ1-2; TRBD1 agrees at 7 bases. The CDR3 has 14 amino acids. Trimming removed 6 bases from V and 7 bases from J; junction bases left unmatched: 11. From germline, CDR1 is SNHLY and CDR2 FYNNEI. The CDR3 protein is CASSATTGTVGYTF. For the CDR3, the DNA is TGTGCCAGCAGCGCCACGACAGGGACGGTTGGCTACACCTTC.

The V gene is TRBV19, the J gene TRBJ1-1, with TRBD1 matching over 8 bases. After removal of 2 bases from V and 0 bases from J, the junction contained 11 bases not matched to a gene. The CDR3 extends over 18 amino acids. The germline gives CDR1 LNHDA, CDR2 SQIVND (reference sequence). The CDR3, as DNA: TGTGCCAGTAGTATAACCGGACAGGGATTCTATATGAACACTGAAGCTTTCTTT. Translation: CASSITGQGFYMNTEAFF.

The chain combines TRBV9 with TRBJ2-7; 8 nucleotides align to TRBD2. From germline, CDR1 is SGDLS and CDR2 YYNGEE. V lost 1 base, J lost 2 bases, and 2 bases stayed unmatched. This CDR3 comprises 14 residues. The CDR3 sequence is CASSVLGGAYEQYF. The DNA of the CDR3 is TGTGCCAGCAGCGTACTCGGGGGGGCCTACGAGCAGTACTTC.

The V call is TRBV30, the J call TRBJ2-5, with 11 bases that match TRBD2. The CDR3 has 15 amino acids. Per germline, CDR1 GTSNPN and CDR2 SVGIG (reference sequence). The V gene end was trimmed by 1 base and the J gene end by 5 bases; junction bases not matched to a gene: 6. The DNA for the CDR3 is TGTGCCTGGAGTGGGGGGGGACTAGCGGTTGAGACCCAGTACTTC. It codes for CAWSGGGLAVETQYF.

The chain joins TRBV19 to TRBJ2-5; D possibly corresponds to TRBD1 (5 bases). The closer fit of TRBJ2-7 to the DNA end suggests the J call may be wrong. Germline CDR1 is LNHDA and CDR2 is SQIVND (reference sequence). The CDR3 is 12 residues long. The CDR3 coding sequence is TGTGCCAGTAGCCAGGGTACCTACGAGCAGTACTTC. The encoded protein is CASSQGTYEQYF.

The chain uses TRBV6-1 and TRBJ2-3; TRBD2 matches at 9 bases. The V and J ends lost 11 bases and 2 bases, in that order; junction bases with no gene match: 11. The CDR3 totals 15 residues. The V gene's germline CDR1 is MNHNS and CDR2 SASEGT. CDR3 in amino acids: CAGVAERGVTDTQYF. The CDR3 DNA reads as TGTGCCGGGGTGGCTGAGCGGGGGGTCACAGATACGCAGTATTTT.

This clone has just one count. The chain uses TRBV7-8 and TRBJ1-1; D remains unclear. In germline, CDR1 is SGHVS, CDR2 FQNEAQ. V was clipped by 3 bases and J by 5 bases, with 13 bases between them. The CDR3 is made up of 14 amino acids. CDR3 loop: CASSFAGRETEAFF. In DNA form, the CDR3 reads TGTGCCAGCAGCTTTGCCGGGAGGGAAACTGAAGCTTTCTTT. The whole variable domain, remainder taken from reference TRBV7-8 and TRBJ1-1, is GAGVSQSPRYKVAKRGQDVALRCDPISGHVSLFWYQQALGQGPEFLTYFQNEAQLDKSGLPSDRFFAERPEGSVSTLKIQRTQQEDSAVYLCASSFAGRETEAFFGQGTRLTVV.

V gene TRBV6-5 combines with J gene TRBJ1-2; possible D gene TRBD1, 5 bases. Germline lookup yields CDR1 MNHEY and CDR2 SVGAGI. The CDR3 runs 13 residues. Trimming took off 6 bases at V and 0 bases at J, with 8 bases between the two ends. CDR3 in amino acids: CASRTETNYGYTF. In DNA, the CDR3 is TGTGCCAGCAGGACAGAAACTAACTATGGCTACACCTTC.

The chain has TRBV27 and TRBJ1-4; 12 positions agree with TRBD1. The V and J ends lost 6 bases and 5 bases, in that order; junction bases with no gene match: 7. The length of the CDR3 is 16 residues. Germline V gene lookup returns CDR1 MNHEY and CDR2 SMNVEV (reference sequence). The CDR3 nucleotides are TGTGCCAGCAGCCCGGGACAGGGGGCAAGGAATGAAAAACTGTTTTTT. Translation gives CASSPGQGARNEKLFF.

The rearrangement uses TRBV5-1 and TRBJ1-5; a possible D gene is TRBD1 (6 bases). This CDR3 has 15 residues. CDR1 and CDR2 (germline): SGHRS, YFSETQ. The V and J ends lost 0 bases and 3 bases respectively, with 10 bases between them. CDR3 sequence (DNA): TGCGCCAGCAGCTTGGACCAGGGGAACAATCAGCCCCAGCATTTT. Translating gives CASSLDQGNNQPQHF.

This clone was detected once. J is TRBJ1-1 and V is TRBV6-4; 9 bases fit TRBD1. The J segment lost 2 bases and the V segment lost 0 bases, leaving 4 bases of the junction unmatched. The CDR3 has 16 amino acids. The germline V gene encodes CDR1 MRHNA and CDR2 SNTAGT. CDR3 amino acids: CASSDSTGGGNTEAFF. For the CDR3, the DNA is TGTGCCAGCAGTGACTCGACAGGGGGGGGAAACACTGAAGCTTTCTTT.

The genes are TRBV5-6 and TRBJ2-5, with D maybe TRBD1 (5 bases). V was pared by 0 bases and J by 2 bases, with 8 bases between. Germline CDR1 and CDR2: SGHDT and YYEEEE. This CDR3 comprises 14 residues. The CDR3 bases are TGTGCCAGCAGCTTGGGAAGGGGACAAGAGACCCAGTACTTC. It is translated as CASSLGRGQETQYF.

V is TRBV6-5 and J is TRBJ2-5; D may be TRBD1 (6 bases). V was clipped by 2 bases and J by 5 bases, with 12 bases between them. The CDR3 totals 14 residues. The germline gives CDR1 MNHEY, CDR2 SVGAGI. The CDR3 region has the DNA TGTGCCAGCAGTTACCGGAGCAGGGGCGAGACCCAGTACTTC. It encodes CASSYRSRGETQYF.